This T cell receptor (beta chain) was documented in a study of T cell responses to AZD1222 COVID-19 vaccine. General study findings and limits: In a largely white British group with more females than males, clonal diversity was possibly underestimated. Only five or six AZD1222 recipients were seropositive at baseline. Variant regions that are unmutated are reportedly the target of nearly half of spike-specific TCRs.

Data came from immunoSEQ multiplex PCR; TCRdb stores just in-frame clones and leaves some out. The sample includes more than 95,000 clones, 90% of them seen just once. The germline CDR1 and CDR2 sequences are SEHNR and FQNEAQ (reference sequence). The CDR3 sequence is 18 residues long. V was clipped by 2 bases and J by 0 bases, with 14 bases between them. Note on this clone: What it binds is not known.

This chain joins TRBV7-9 and TRBJ2-6; D gene uncertain. The clonotype originates from an adult in good health. Material: peripheral blood, obtained on day 0 of MenACWY control vaccination. The CDR3 sequence is CASSLIKIASSGANVLTF. The CDR3 DNA follows: TGTGCCAGCAGCTTAATCAAAATTGCTAGCTCTGGGGCCAACGTCCTGACTTTC.